These T cell receptor beta chains were read from a single sample in a study of T cells in Graves' hyperthyroidism and ophthalmopathy. TCRdb itself ran the multiplex PCR reads through MiXCR, one entry per CDR3 protein. The data hold fewer than 850,000 distinct CDR3 sequences, with roughly 17% observed a single time. The sample taken for sequencing was blood. The origin of the receptors is a man over 45 with Graves' hyperthyroidism. Both conserved end residues are part of each CDR3. A D gene is named only where the DNA matches it firmly. The size field is filled for only some rows; it gives once, few, many or a size class.

many	TRBD2	TRBV11-2	TRBJ2-1	CASSLAGTSVNEQFF	TGTGCCAGCAGCTTAGCAGGGACTAGCGTCAATGAGCAGTTCTTC
many	.	TRBV27	TRBJ1-1	CASSWRGSDEAFF	TGTGCCAGCAGTTGGCGGGGCTCCGATGAAGCTTTCTTT
few	TRBD1	TRBV25-1	TRBJ2-1	CASSATGVYNEQFF	TGTGCCAGCAGTGCGACAGGGGTCTACAATGAGCAGTTCTTC
few	.	TRBV3-1	TRBJ2-1	CASSARGGGYNEQFF	TGTGCCAGCAGCGCCCGGGGAGGGGGATACAATGAGCAGTTCTTC
many	.	TRBV19	TRBJ2-5	CASSVRTDITQETQYF	TGTGCCAGTAGTGTCCGCACTGACATTACTCAAGAGACCCAGTACTTC
.	TRBD1	TRBV27	TRBJ1-4	CASSNGQGLSEKLFF	TGTGCCAGCAGTAACGGACAGGGCTTGAGTGAAAAACTGTTTTTT
many	.	TRBV7-9	TRBJ2-7	CASSSQGVADSYEQYF	TGTGCCAGCAGTTCTCAGGGGGTAGCGGACTCCTACGAGCAGTACTTC
.	TRBD2	TRBV2	TRBJ2-1	CASSREVSGEQFF	TGTGCCAGCAGCCGGGAGGTTAGTGGTGAGCAGTTCTTC
few	TRBD2	TRBV29-1	TRBJ2-3	CSVSGSEGTDTQYF	TGCAGCGTGAGCGGGAGTGAGGGCACAGATACGCAGTATTTT
many	.	TRBV9	TRBJ2-7	CASSARDGYEQYF	TGTGCCAGCAGCGCGAGGGACGGCTACGAGCAGTACTTC
.	TRBD2	TRBV20-1	TRBJ2-5	CSAPLAGGQETQYF	TGCAGTGCCCCACTAGCGGGGGGCCAAGAGACCCAGTACTTC
.	.	TRBV14	TRBJ2-7	CASSLSARRYF	TGTGCCAGCAGCCTCTCGGCTCGGCGGTACTTC
.	.	TRBV6-6	TRBJ2-3	CASSYGPNTDTQYF	TGTGCCAGCAGTTACGGACCGAACACAGATACGCAGTATTTT
many	TRBD2	TRBV28	TRBJ2-1	CASSYTSGNEQFF	TGTGCCAGCAGTTACACTAGCGGGAATGAGCAGTTCTTC
many	.	TRBV27	TRBJ2-5	CASSSPYQETQYF	TGTGCCAGCAGCTCCCCGTACCAAGAGACCCAGTACTTC
once	TRBD1	TRBV30	TRBJ1-3	CAWSTGQGRNTIYF	TGTGCCTGGAGTACCGGACAGGGAAGGAACACCATATATTTT
many	.	TRBV7-9	TRBJ2-7	CASSSTGTYSYEQYF	TGTGCCAGCAGTTCGACCGGGACTTACTCCTACGAGCAGTACTTC
many	.	TRBV12-3/TRBV12-4	TRBJ1-6	CASSGWGSPLHF	TGTGCCAGCAGCGGGTGGGGGTCACCCCTCCACTTT
.	.	TRBV20-1	TRBJ2-7	CSARGGTTYEQYF	TGCAGTGCTAGAGGGGGCACTACCTACGAGCAGTACTTC
.	TRBD1	TRBV19	TRBJ2-7	CASSPDRIYEQYF	TGTGCCAGTAGTCCGGACAGGATATACGAGCAGTACTTC
many	TRBD2	TRBV29-1	TRBJ2-7	CSGLAGAHEQYF	TGCAGCGGGTTAGCGGGAGCTCACGAGCAGTACTTC
many	.	TRBV28	TRBJ1-1	CASRSRGNTEAFF	TGTGCCAGCAGAAGTCGGGGGAACACTGAAGCTTTCTTT
.	TRBD1	TRBV10-2	TRBJ2-7	CASANDRGREQYF	TGCGCCAGCGCCAATGACAGGGGGCGAGAGCAGTACTTC
.	.	TRBV19	TRBJ1-5	CASSIAAYSNQPQHF	TGTGCCAGTAGTATAGCTGCTTATAGCAATCAGCCCCAGCATTTT
few	TRBD1	TRBV10-3	TRBJ2-5	CAIRPGQGTGGRTETQYF	TGTGCCATCAGGCCGGGACAGGGTACTGGGGGCCGAACGGAGACCCAGTACTTC
many	.	TRBV6-5	TRBJ2-7	CASTAPAGYEQYF	TGTGCCAGCACCGCACCCGCTGGGTACGAGCAGTACTTC
.	.	TRBV9	TRBJ2-7	CASSVFPTGTYEQYF	TGTGCCAGCAGCGTTTTCCCCACAGGGACCTACGAGCAGTACTTC
once	.	TRBV20-1	TRBJ2-1	CSAFPPDRAGNEQFF	TGCAGTGCTTTTCCACCCGACAGGGCGGGGAATGAGCAGTTCTTC
few	.	TRBV10-2	TRBJ1-1	CASSGPYRERAEAFF	TGCGCCAGCAGTGGGCCCTACAGGGAGAGGGCTGAAGCTTTCTTT
many	TRBD2	TRBV7-9	TRBJ2-5	CASSFRGRTQETQYF	TGTGCCAGCAGCTTCCGCGGGAGGACCCAAGAGACCCAGTACTTC
few	TRBD2	TRBV20-1	TRBJ2-7	CSAPAGASSSYEQYF	TGCAGTGCGCCAGCGGGAGCCTCCTCCTCCTACGAGCAGTACTTC
.	.	TRBV29-1	TRBJ2-7	CAGAGEGEQYF	TGTGCGGGGGCGGGAGAAGGCGAGCAGTACTTC
.	.	TRBV11-2	TRBJ1-6	CASSPRNSPLHF	TGTGCCAGCAGTCCACGGAATTCACCCCTCCACTTT
few	TRBD1	TRBV30	TRBJ2-2	CAWSLLTGGSGELFF	TGTGCCTGGTCCCTTCTGACAGGGGGATCCGGGGAGCTGTTTTTT
few	TRBD2	TRBV3-1	TRBJ2-5	CASSDLAGQETQYF	TGTGCCAGCAGCGATCTAGCGGGCCAAGAGACCCAGTACTTC